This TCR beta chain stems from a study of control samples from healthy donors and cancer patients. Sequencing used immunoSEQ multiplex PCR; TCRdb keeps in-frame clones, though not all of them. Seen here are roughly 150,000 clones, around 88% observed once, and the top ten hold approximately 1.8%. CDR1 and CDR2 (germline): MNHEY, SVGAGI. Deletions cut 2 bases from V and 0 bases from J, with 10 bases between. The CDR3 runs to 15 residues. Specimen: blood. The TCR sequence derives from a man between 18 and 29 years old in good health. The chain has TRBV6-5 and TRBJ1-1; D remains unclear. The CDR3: CASSYPGFMNTEAFF. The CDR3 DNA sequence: TGTGCCAGCAGTTACCCGGGATTCATGAACACTGAAGCTTTCTTT.